The sequence of this TCR beta chain was determined in a study of PD-L1 blockade in urothelial cancer. The data were produced by immunoSEQ multiplex PCR, yet TCRdb's version contains in-frame clones alone and is incomplete. In the table there are some 110,000 clones, 85% to 95% of which are singletons. Time point meaning: peripheral blood 6 weeks after treatment start. Individual patients had between 1 and 8 samples, taken pretreatment and on-treatment. This CDR3 comprises 15 residues. With V trimmed by 5 bases and J by 4 bases, 5 bases remained unmatched. Germline V gives CDR1 SGHVS, CDR2 FQNEAQ. Here the sequenced sample was PBMCs, taken around atezolizumab (anti-PD-L1) treatment. This chain links TRBV7-8 with TRBJ2-2; 9 nucleotides line up with TRBD1. This TCR was recovered from a man in his 60s with urothelial cancer. In DNA, the CDR3 is TGTGCCAGCAGCCCGGGACAGGGTTTCACCGGGGAGCTGTTTTTT. Its protein product is CASSPGQGFTGELFF.